Shown below are 3 T cell receptor beta chains from a single sample sequenced in a study of blood T cell repertoires in COVID-19. Profiling relied on immunoSEQ multiplex PCR, and the TCRdb table lists in-frame clones only, not all of them. The sample shows tens of thousands of clones, roughly 79% of them seen only once. Sequenced material: peripheral blood. Receptor source: a man aged 65 to 79 with acute or convalescent COVID-19.

Here the CDR3 reads CASSSRRLDYEQYF. The CDR3 nucleotides read TGTGCCAGCAGTTCTCGCAGGCTTGACTACGAGCAGTACTTC. V is TRBV28 and J is TRBJ2-7; D is ambiguous. Trimming removed 4 bases from V and 3 bases from J, with 13 bases in between. This CDR3 is 14 amino acids long. CDR1 MDHEN and CDR2 SYDVKM come from the germline V gene.

This chain connects TRBV6-1 to TRBJ2-7; 7 bases are shared with TRBD1. Germline loops: CDR1 MNHNS, CDR2 SASEGT. J gave up 4 bases and V 2 bases, and 5 bases lay outside the gene matches. CDR3 length equals 14 residues. The CDR3 loop reads CASSERGPTYEQYF. The CDR3 coding sequence is TGTGCCAGCAGTGAAAGGGGGCCAACTTACGAGCAGTACTTC.

The chain uses TRBV18 and TRBJ1-2, with a weak D call TRBD1 (5 bases). CDR3 size: 14 residues. V lost 4 bases and J 2 bases, leaving 11 bases between the germline ends. From germline, CDR1 is KGHSH and CDR2 LQKENI. The CDR3 region has the DNA TGTGCCAGCTCACAAGGGGCGGACAACTATGGCTACACCTTC. Encoded protein: CASSQGADNYGYTF.